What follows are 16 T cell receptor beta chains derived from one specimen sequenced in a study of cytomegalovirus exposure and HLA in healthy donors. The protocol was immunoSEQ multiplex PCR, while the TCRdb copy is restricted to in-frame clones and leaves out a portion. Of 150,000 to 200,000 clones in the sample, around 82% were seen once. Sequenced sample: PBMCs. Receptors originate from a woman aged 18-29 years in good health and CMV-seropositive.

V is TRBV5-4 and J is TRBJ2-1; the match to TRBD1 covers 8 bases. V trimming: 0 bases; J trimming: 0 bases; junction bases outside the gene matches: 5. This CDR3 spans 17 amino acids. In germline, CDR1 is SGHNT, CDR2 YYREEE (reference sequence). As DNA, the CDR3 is TGTGCCAGCAGCTTGGGCTCAGGGGGCTCCTCCTACAATGAGCAGTTCTTC. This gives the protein CASSLGSGGSSYNEQFF. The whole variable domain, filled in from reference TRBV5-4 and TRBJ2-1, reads ETGVTQSPTHLIKTRGQQVTLRCSSQSGHNTVSWYQQALGQGPQFIFQYYREEENGRGNFPPRFSGLQFPNYSSELNVNALELDDSALYLCASSLGSGGSSYNEQFFGPGTRLTVL.

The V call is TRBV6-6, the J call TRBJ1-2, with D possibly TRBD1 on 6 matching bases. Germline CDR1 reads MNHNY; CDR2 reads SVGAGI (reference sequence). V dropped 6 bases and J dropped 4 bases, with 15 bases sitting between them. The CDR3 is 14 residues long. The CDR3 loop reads CASSQTGVTYGYTF. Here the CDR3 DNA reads TGTGCCAGCAGCCAGACAGGCGTTACCTATGGCTACACCTTC.

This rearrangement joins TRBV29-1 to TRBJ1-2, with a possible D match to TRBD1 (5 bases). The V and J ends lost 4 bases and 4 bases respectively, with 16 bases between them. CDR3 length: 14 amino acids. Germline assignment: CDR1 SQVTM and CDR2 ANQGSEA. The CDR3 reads CSVARAGSSYGYTF. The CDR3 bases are TGCAGCGTTGCACGGGCAGGGTCCTCCTATGGCTACACCTTC.

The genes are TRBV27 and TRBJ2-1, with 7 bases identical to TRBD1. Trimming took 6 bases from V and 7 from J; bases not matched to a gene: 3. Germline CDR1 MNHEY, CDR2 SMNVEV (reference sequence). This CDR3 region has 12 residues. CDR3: CASSRDSNEQFF. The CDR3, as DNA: TGTGCCAGCAGCCGGGACAGTAATGAGCAGTTCTTC.

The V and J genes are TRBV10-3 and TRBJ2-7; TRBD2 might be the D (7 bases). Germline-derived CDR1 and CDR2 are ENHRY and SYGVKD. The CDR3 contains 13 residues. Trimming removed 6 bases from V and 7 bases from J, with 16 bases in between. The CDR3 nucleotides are TGTGCCATCAGAGGGGGGGCGGACAAGGAGCAGTACTTC. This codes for CAIRGGADKEQYF.

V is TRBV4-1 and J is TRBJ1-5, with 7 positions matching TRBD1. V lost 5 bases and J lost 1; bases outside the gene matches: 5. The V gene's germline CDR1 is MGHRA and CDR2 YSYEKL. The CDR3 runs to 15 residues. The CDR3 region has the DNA TGCGCCAGCAGCTCGCCGACAGGGAGCAATCAGCCCCAGCATTTT. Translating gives CASSSPTGSNQPQHF.

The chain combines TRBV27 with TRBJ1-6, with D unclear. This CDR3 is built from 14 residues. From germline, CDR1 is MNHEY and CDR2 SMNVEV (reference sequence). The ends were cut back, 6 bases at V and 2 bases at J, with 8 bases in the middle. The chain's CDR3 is CASRFSAYNSPLHF. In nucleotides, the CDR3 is TGTGCCAGCAGATTCAGTGCCTATAATTCACCCCTCCACTTT.

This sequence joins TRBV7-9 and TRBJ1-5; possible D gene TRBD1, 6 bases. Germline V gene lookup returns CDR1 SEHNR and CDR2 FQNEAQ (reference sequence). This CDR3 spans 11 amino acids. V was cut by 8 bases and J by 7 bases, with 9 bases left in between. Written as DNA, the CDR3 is TGTGCCAGCGGGGGGGCCCAGCCCCAGCATTTT. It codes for CASGGAQPQHF.

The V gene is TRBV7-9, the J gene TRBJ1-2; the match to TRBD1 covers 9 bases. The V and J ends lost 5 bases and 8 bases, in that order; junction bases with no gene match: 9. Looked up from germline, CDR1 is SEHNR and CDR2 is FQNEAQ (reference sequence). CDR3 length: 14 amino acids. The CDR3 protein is CASSTGTGPTGYTF. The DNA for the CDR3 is TGTGCCAGCAGCACCGGGACAGGGCCAACGGGCTACACCTTC.

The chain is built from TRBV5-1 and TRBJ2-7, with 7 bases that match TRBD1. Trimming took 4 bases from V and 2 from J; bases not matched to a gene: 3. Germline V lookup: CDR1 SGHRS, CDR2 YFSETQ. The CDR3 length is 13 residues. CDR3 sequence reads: CASSATGPYEQYF. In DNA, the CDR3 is TGCGCCAGCAGCGCGACAGGGCCCTACGAGCAGTACTTC.

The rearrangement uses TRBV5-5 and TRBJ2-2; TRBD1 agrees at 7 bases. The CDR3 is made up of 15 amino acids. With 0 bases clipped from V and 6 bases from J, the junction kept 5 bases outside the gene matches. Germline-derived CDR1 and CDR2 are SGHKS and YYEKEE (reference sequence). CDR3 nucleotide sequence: TGTGCCAGCAGCTTGGTAGGACAGGTCCCCGGGGAGCTGTTTTTT. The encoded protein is CASSLVGQVPGELFF.

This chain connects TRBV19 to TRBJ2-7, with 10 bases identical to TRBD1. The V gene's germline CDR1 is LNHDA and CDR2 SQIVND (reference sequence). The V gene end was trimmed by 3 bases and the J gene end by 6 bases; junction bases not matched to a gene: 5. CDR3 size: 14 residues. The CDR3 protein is CASSMVTGGGEQYF. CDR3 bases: TGTGCCAGTAGTATGGTGACAGGGGGCGGCGAGCAGTACTTC.

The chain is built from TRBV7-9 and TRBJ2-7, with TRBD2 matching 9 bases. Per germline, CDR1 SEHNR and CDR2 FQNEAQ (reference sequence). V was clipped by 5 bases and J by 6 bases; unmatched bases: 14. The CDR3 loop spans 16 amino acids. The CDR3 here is CASSPRGGGGAFEQYF. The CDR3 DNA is TGTGCCAGCAGCCCCCGAGGGGGCGGGGGGGCATTCGAGCAGTACTTC. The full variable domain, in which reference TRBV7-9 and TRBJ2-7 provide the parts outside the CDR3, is DTGVSQNPRHKITKRGQNVTFRCDPISEHNRLYWYRQTLGQGPEFLTYFQNEAQLEKSRLLSDRFSAERPKGSFSTLEIQRTEQGDSAMYLCASSPRGGGGAFEQYFGPGTRLTVT.

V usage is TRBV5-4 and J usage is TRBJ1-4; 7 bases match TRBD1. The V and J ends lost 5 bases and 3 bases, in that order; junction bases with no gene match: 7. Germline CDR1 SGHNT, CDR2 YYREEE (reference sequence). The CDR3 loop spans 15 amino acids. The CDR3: CASSRVGTANEKLFF. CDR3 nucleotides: TGTGCCAGCAGTCGAGTTGGGACAGCTAATGAAAAACTGTTTTTT.

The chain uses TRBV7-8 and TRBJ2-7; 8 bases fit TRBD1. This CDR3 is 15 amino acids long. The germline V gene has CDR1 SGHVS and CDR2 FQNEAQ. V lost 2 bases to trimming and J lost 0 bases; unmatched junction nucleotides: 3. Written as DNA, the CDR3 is TGTGCCAGCAGCTTACGTACAGGGGGCTCCTACGAGCAGTACTTC. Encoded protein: CASSLRTGGSYEQYF.

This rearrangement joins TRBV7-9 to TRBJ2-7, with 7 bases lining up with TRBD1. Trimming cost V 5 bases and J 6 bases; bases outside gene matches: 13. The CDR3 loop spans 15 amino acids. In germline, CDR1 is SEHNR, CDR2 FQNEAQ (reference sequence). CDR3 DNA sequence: TGTGCCAGCAGCCCGCGACAGGGCGCCTCAGGCGAGCAGTACTTC. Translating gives CASSPRQGASGEQYF. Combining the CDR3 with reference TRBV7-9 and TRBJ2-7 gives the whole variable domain DTGVSQNPRHKITKRGQNVTFRCDPISEHNRLYWYRQTLGQGPEFLTYFQNEAQLEKSRLLSDRFSAERPKGSFSTLEIQRTEQGDSAMYLCASSPRQGASGEQYFGPGTRLTVT.